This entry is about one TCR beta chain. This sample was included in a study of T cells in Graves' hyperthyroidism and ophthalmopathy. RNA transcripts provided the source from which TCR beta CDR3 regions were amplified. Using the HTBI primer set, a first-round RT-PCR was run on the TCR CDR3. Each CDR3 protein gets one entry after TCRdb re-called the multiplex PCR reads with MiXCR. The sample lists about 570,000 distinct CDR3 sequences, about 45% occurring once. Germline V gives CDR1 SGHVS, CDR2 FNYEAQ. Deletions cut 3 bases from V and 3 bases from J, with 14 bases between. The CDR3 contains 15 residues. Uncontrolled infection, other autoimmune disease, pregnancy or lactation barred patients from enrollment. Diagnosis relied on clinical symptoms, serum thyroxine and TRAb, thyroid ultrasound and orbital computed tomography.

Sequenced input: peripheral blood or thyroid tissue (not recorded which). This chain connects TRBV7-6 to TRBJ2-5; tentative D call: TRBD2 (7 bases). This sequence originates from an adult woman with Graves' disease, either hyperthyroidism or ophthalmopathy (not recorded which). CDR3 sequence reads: CASSLGGARKETQYF. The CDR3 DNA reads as TGTGCCAGCAGCTTGGGGGGGGCCCGAAAAGAGACCCAGTACTTC.